The clone carrying this T cell receptor (beta chain) appeared once. Antigen unknown. These data come from a study of T cell responses to AZD1222 COVID-19 vaccine. Overall study context: Analysis merged second doses at about 4 or about 12 weeks. Study findings and constraints: Variant regions that are unmutated are reportedly the target of nearly half of spike-specific TCRs. In a largely white British group with more females than males, clonal diversity was possibly underestimated. Seropositive at baseline were only a handful of AZD1222 recipients.

Only in-frame clones appear in the TCRdb table, and some are missing; sequencing was by immunoSEQ multiplex PCR. The data contain some 100,000 clones, roughly 89% of them seen just once; the ten biggest clones take up over 3%. Trimming stripped 4 bases from V and 9 bases from J, with 13 bases between. CDR3 length equals 13 residues. Germline V gives CDR1 SNHLY, CDR2 FYNNEI. Specimen: peripheral blood, collected on day 0 of AZD1222 vaccination. The sequence derives from an adult in good health. The chain links TRBV2 to TRBJ2-1; unclear D gene. CDR3 coding DNA: TGTGCCAGCAGTGGGACCCCGCCACGTGAGCAGTTCTTC. It yields the protein CASSGTPPREQFF.